This T cell receptor beta chain derives from a study of T-cell memory formation after mild COVID-19. Germline V CDR1 and CDR2: SQVTM, ANQGSEA. This CDR3 contains 13 residues. V lost 6 bases, J lost 5 bases, and 16 bases lay in between. A remark on this clonotype: Its antigen remains unidentified.

TCRdb recomputed calls from the 5' RACE reads with MiXCR, one row per CDR3 protein. The table has approximately 82,000 distinct CDR3 sequences, roughly 13% seen once. General study points: CM and EM subsets held most contracting CD4+ clones; EMRA held CD8+ ones.

The rearrangement links TRBV29-1 to TRBJ1-2; a possible D gene is TRBD1 (5 bases). The clonotype originates from a young man who had mild COVID-19 (a few samples of this study predate the infection). Cell type and time point are not known. Sequencing used PBMCs or a T cell subset sorted from them (not recorded which). Written as DNA, the CDR3 is TGCAGCGTCGCCGATCGGGGGATGTATGGCTACACCTTC. It codes for CSVADRGMYGYTF.